This T cell receptor beta chain was identified during a study of CD8+ T cells in alopecia areata. Treatment given: oral pan-JAK inhibitor, 5-10 mg twice daily. Extraction and reverse transcription of RNA yielded cDNA as the sequencing template. TCRdb keeps only in-frame clones here, not all; method: immunoSEQ multiplex PCR. The sample lists roughly 200,000 clones; less than 70% were seen once. This clone occurred a few times. What it binds is not known. CDR1 is PRHDT and CDR2 is FYEKMQ in the germline V gene (reference sequence). Trimming at V came to 5 bases and at J to 0 bases, leaving 2 bases not matched to a gene. The CDR3 consists of 15 residues. Broader study findings: There were many expanded lesional clones persisting in scalp and blood during tofacitinib. Normal scalp showed lower clonality than lesional scalp, especially alopecia totalis/universalis.

This clonotype was sampled from a human donor with alopecia areata. The chain recombines TRBV13 with TRBJ2-7, with 12 nucleotides matching TRBD2. The sample in question was CD8+ T cells sorted from blood, obtained at week 24, from a patient treated with tofacitinib. The DNA for the CDR3 is TGTGCCAGCAGCCCTAGCGGGGGGGGCTCCTACGAGCAGTACTTC. This translates into CASSPSGGGSYEQYF.